Presented here are 6 T cell receptor beta chains from one specimen sequenced in a study of cytomegalovirus exposure and HLA in healthy donors. Primers: 60 Vbeta forward and 13 Jbeta reverse. Clones were sequenced by immunoSEQ multiplex PCR, and TCRdb holds only the in-frame ones, with some missing. The data show some 75,000 clones, around 78% seen once. The sample consisted of PBMCs. Receptors originate from a man aged 18 to 29 in good health and CMV-seropositive.

The V call is TRBV7-9, the J call TRBJ1-1; weak D call: TRBD1 (6 bases). Trimming shortened V by 2 bases and J by 4 bases, and 11 bases separated the two germline ends. Looked up from germline, CDR1 is SEHNR and CDR2 is FQNEAQ (reference sequence). CDR3 length: 14 amino acids. The CDR3, as DNA: TGTGCCAGCAGCTTAACAGGGTCGGGCACTGAAGCTTTCTTT. Protein sequence: CASSLTGSGTEAFF.

The chain links TRBV11-2 to TRBJ1-1; D is perhaps TRBD1 (6 bases). The ends were cut back, 7 bases at V and 0 bases at J, with 12 bases in the middle. Germline CDR1 is SGHAT and CDR2 is FQNNGV. CDR3 length equals 14 residues. CDR3 protein: CASNTDSLNTEAFF. The CDR3 coding sequence is TGTGCCAGCAATACGGACAGTTTGAACACTGAAGCTTTCTTT.

The chain carries TRBV7-2 and TRBJ2-3; 7 nucleotides match TRBD2. The V gene's germline CDR1 is SGHTA and CDR2 FQGNSA. V lost 1 base to trimming and J lost 7 bases; unmatched junction nucleotides: 5. The CDR3 sequence is 14 residues long. The chain's CDR3 is CASSLELGGYTQYF. The CDR3 region has the DNA TGTGCCAGCAGCTTAGAGTTGGGGGGGTATACGCAGTATTTT. The variable domain in full, with the rest retrieved from reference TRBV7-2 and TRBJ2-3, is GAGVSQSPSNKVTEKGKDVELRCDPISGHTALYWYRQSLGQGLEFLIYFQGNSAPDKSGLPSDRFSAERTGGSVSTLTIQRTQQEDSAVYLCASSLELGGYTQYFGPGTRLTVL.

The rearrangement links TRBV28 to TRBJ1-1; TRBD1 is a possible D gene (5 bases). Germline CDR1 and CDR2: MDHEN and SYDVKM. The CDR3 runs 14 residues. Trimming removed 6 bases from V and 4 bases from J, with 15 bases in between. This CDR3 is CASSFPGGATEAFF. CDR3 sequence (DNA): TGTGCCAGCAGCTTCCCGGGGGGAGCCACTGAAGCTTTCTTT.

The V call is TRBV29-1, the J call TRBJ2-2; D perhaps matches TRBD2 (5 bases). From germline, CDR1 is SQVTM and CDR2 ANQGSEA. The CDR3 contains 13 residues. Trimming removed 7 bases from V and 4 bases from J, with 13 bases in between. The CDR3 nucleotides read TGCAGCGGGGGAGTCCCGGGCACCGGGGAGCTGTTTTTT. This sequence encodes CSGGVPGTGELFF.

This chain joins TRBV10-3 and TRBJ2-2, with a tentative D call TRBD1 (5 bases). Germline values: CDR1 ENHRY, CDR2 SYGVKD. The V end was cut by 10 bases, the J end by 0 bases, with 12 bases between. The CDR3 runs to 14 residues. The chain's CDR3 is CATTGEPNTGELFF. CDR3 DNA sequence: TGTGCCACCACAGGAGAACCGAACACCGGGGAGCTGTTTTTT.